The T cell receptor (beta chain) under discussion was sequenced for a study of blood T cell repertoires in COVID-19. Study-level background: The cDNA or gDNA used as material had been derived from T cells, B-cell-depleted T cells, or PBMCs.

CDR3 length equals 14 residues. V lost 4 bases, J lost 3 bases, and 10 bases lay in between. CDR1 and CDR2 (germline): SGDLS, YYNGEE. Original data processing: Counts of nucleated cells, estimated from reference gene primer amplification, were obtained. This table comes from immunoSEQ multiplex PCR, and its TCRdb copy is limited to in-frame clones, with some not included. V and J calls and clone size follow that table, whereas D and trimming were derived from the DNA. The table records hundreds of thousands of clones, around 89% of them present only once. Enrolment of Seattle patients took place during active infection, and they were followed longitudinally.

This receptor was taken from a woman in her 40s with COVID-19, enrolled during active disease. The sequencing sample was made of peripheral blood. V usage is TRBV9 and J usage is TRBJ2-2, with D possibly TRBD2 on 5 matching bases. CDR3 sequence: CASSSTLDTGELFF. The CDR3 bases are TGTGCCAGCAGCTCGACACTAGACACCGGGGAGCTGTTTTTT.